Below are 22 T cell receptor beta chains sequenced from a single sample in a study of blood T cell repertoires in COVID-19. TCRdb's table, derived via immunoSEQ multiplex PCR, lists solely in-frame clones and lacks some. The sample has approximately 260,000 clones; roughly nine tenths are singletons. Sequencing used peripheral blood. The receptors derive from a man in his fifties with acute or convalescent COVID-19.

This clone is a singleton in its sample. V usage is TRBV28 and J usage is TRBJ2-3; 10 nucleotides line up with TRBD1. Germline V gene lookup returns CDR1 MDHEN and CDR2 SYDVKM. This CDR3 has 15 amino acids. The V gene end was trimmed by 4 bases and the J gene end by 4 bases; junction bases not matched to a gene: 5. The CDR3 nucleotides are TGTGCCAGCAGTTCAACCGGGACAGGGGCAGATACGCAGTATTTT. Translation gives CASSSTGTGADTQYF.

The chain combines TRBV7-9 with TRBJ2-7; D perhaps matches TRBD2 (7 bases). V was cut by 1 base and J by 9 bases, with 16 bases left in between. The CDR3 extends over 14 amino acids. CDR1 SEHNR and CDR2 FQNEAQ come from the germline V gene (reference sequence). The CDR3 is CASSLGTAGKGQYF. The CDR3 nucleotides are TGTGCCAGCAGCTTAGGGACAGCGGGAAAGGGGCAGTACTTC.

V gene TRBV9 combines with J gene TRBJ2-5; D might be TRBD1 (8 bases). CDR3 length: 15 residues. Trimming took 4 bases from V and 3 from J, leaving 16 bases between them. Germline CDR1 is SGDLS and CDR2 is YYNGEE. The CDR3, as DNA: TGTGCCAGCAGCATCCTACAGGGGGGGGAAGAGACCCAGTACTTC. Translated: CASSILQGGEETQYF. The variable domain in full, completed from reference TRBV9 and TRBJ2-5, reads DSGVTQTPKHLITATGQRVTLRCSPRSGDLSVYWYQQSLDQGLQFLIQYYNGEERAKGNILERFSAQQFPDLHSELNLSSLELGDSALYFCASSILQGGEETQYFGPGTRLLVL.

The chain combines TRBV4-1 with TRBJ1-1; 8 bases line up with TRBD1. Germline V gene lookup returns CDR1 MGHRA and CDR2 YSYEKL. The CDR3 covers 15 residues. After removal of 0 bases from V and 5 bases from J, the junction contained 5 bases not matched to a gene. CDR3 residues: CASSQERQGATEAFF. The CDR3 DNA is TGCGCCAGCAGCCAAGAGAGGCAGGGGGCGACTGAAGCTTTCTTT.

The chain links TRBV5-4 to TRBJ1-1, with D perhaps TRBD1 (6 bases). CDR1 is SGHNT, CDR2 YYREEE, per germline (reference sequence). The CDR3 is made up of 14 amino acids. Trimming left V 2 bases short and J 3 bases short, with 11 bases between. The CDR3: CASSFRQADTEAFF. In nucleotides, the CDR3 is TGTGCCAGCAGCTTCCGACAGGCGGACACTGAAGCTTTCTTT. Looking up the rest from reference TRBV5-4 and TRBJ1-1 gives the full variable domain: ETGVTQSPTHLIKTRGQQVTLRCSSQSGHNTVSWYQQALGQGPQFIFQYYREEENGRGNFPPRFSGLQFPNYSSELNVNALELDDSALYLCASSFRQADTEAFFGQGTRLTVV.

This clone appeared a single time. The genes are TRBV21-1 and TRBJ2-1; whether TRBD2, the table's D call, matches the DNA was not checked. TRBV21-1 corresponds to a pseudogene. The CDR3 totals 14 residues. CDR3 residues: CASSSGGSYNEQFF. The CDR3, as DNA: TGTGCCAGCAGCAGCGGGGGGTCCTACAATGAGCAGTTCTTC.

J is TRBJ1-5 and V is TRBV19; 7 bases map to TRBD1. Germline trimming cut 6 bases from V and 7 bases from J; bases unmatched to any gene: 15. Germline-derived CDR1 and CDR2 are LNHDA and SQIVND (reference sequence). CDR3 length: 16 residues. The CDR3 sequence: CASSTNGARGDQPQHF. CDR3 nucleotide sequence: TGTGCCAGTAGCACTAACGGGGCCAGGGGGGACCAGCCCCAGCATTTT.

The genes are TRBV6-5 and TRBJ2-5, with D possibly matching TRBD2 (6 bases). Deletions cut 6 bases from V and 1 base from J, with 12 bases between. Germline CDR1 reads MNHEY; CDR2 reads SVGAGI. The CDR3 is 14 residues long. CDR3 bases: TGTGCCAGCAGGAACCCCGGGAGCCAAGAGACCCAGTACTTC. It encodes CASRNPGSQETQYF.

V usage is TRBV7-3 and J usage is TRBJ2-3, with 12 bases matching TRBD2. CDR1 and CDR2 from the germline V gene are SGHTA and FQGTGA. The ends lost 5 bases at V and 2 bases at J; junction bases unmatched: 8. This CDR3 has 17 amino acids. The CDR3 region is CASSPQLAGGPTDTQYF. The CDR3 bases are TGTGCCAGCAGCCCCCAACTAGCGGGGGGACCCACAGATACGCAGTATTTT.

Remarks on this clone: The junction and the germline gene differ at one end; a read error may be behind it. The chain recombines TRBV7-7 with TRBJ2-1; the D gene is possibly TRBD1 (5 bases). This CDR3 contains 18 residues. In germline, CDR1 is SSHAT, CDR2 FNYEAQ (reference sequence). In nucleotides, the CDR3 is TGTGCTAGCAGCTTAGGGCCCCAGGGTCCGAGCTCCTACAATGAGCAGTTCTTC. Residues: CASSLGPQGPSSYNEQFF. The full variable domain, with the rest looked up from reference TRBV7-7 and TRBJ2-1, is GAGVSQSPRYKVTKRGQDVTLRCDPISSHATLYWYQQALGQGPEFLTYFNYEAQPDKSGLPSDRFSAERPEGSISTLTIQRTEQRDSAMYRCASSLGPQGPSSYNEQFFGPGTRLTVL.

The V call is TRBV5-5, the J call TRBJ1-5; possible D gene TRBD1, 6 bases. CDR3 length equals 15 residues. Trimming pared 3 bases from V and 6 bases from J, leaving 16 bases between. Germline assignment: CDR1 SGHKS and CDR2 YYEKEE (reference sequence). The CDR3 bases are TGTGCCAGCAGCTCAGAGACAGGCGGCGGTCAGCCCCAGCATTTT. Protein sequence: CASSSETGGGQPQHF.

The rearrangement uses TRBV6-5 and TRBJ2-7; tentative D call: TRBD1 (5 bases). The germline gives CDR1 MNHEY, CDR2 SVGAGI. The CDR3 sequence is 12 residues long. Trimming shortened V by 5 bases and J by 9 bases, and 14 bases separated the two germline ends. CDR3 region: CASSRGSSGQYF. DNA for the CDR3: TGTGCCAGCAGTAGGGGAAGTTCTGGGCAGTACTTC.

This clone was counted once. The CDR3 nucleotides read TGCGCCAGCAGCTCTGGACAGGGTAGCTCCTACGAGCAGTACTTC. It translates to CASSSGQGSSYEQYF. The rearrangement links TRBV5-1 to TRBJ2-7; 8 bases map to TRBD1. V dropped 3 bases and J dropped 0; count of bases not matched to a gene: 5. Germline V gene data show CDR1 as SGHRS and CDR2 as YFSETQ. The length of the CDR3 is 15 residues.

The chain combines TRBV9 with TRBJ2-5; D perhaps matches TRBD2 (5 bases). Trimming cost V 0 bases and J 8 bases, with 11 bases left between them. The CDR3 contains 13 residues. The germline V gene encodes CDR1 SGDLS and CDR2 YYNGEE. The DNA of the CDR3 is TGTGCCAGCAGCGTAGGCAATAGCGACACCCAGTACTTC. This translates into CASSVGNSDTQYF.

A note on this clone: The same CDR3 is also encoded by other DNA sequences in this sample. J is TRBJ2-1 and V is TRBV27, with D perhaps matching TRBD2 (7 bases). Germline V gene data show CDR1 as MNHEY and CDR2 as SMNVEV (reference sequence). The CDR3 has 14 amino acids. Trimming took 6 bases from V and 3 from J, leaving 12 bases between them. The CDR3 sequence: CASRGGGSYNEQFF. In nucleotides, the CDR3 is TGTGCCAGCAGAGGGGGGGGTAGCTACAATGAGCAGTTCTTC.

CDR3 loop: CASSYGPVREQYF. CDR3 bases: TGTGCCAGCAGTTACGGCCCCGTCCGCGAGCAGTACTTC. The chain combines TRBV6-6 with TRBJ2-7; unclear D gene. Trimming removed 2 bases at V and 6 bases at J, with 11 bases between. The CDR3 runs to 13 residues. Germline lookup yields CDR1 MNHNY and CDR2 SVGAGI (reference sequence).

The gene calls are TRBV11-2 and TRBJ2-2; 13 nucleotides agree with TRBD2. Germline CDR1 SGHAT, CDR2 FQNNGV. The CDR3 spans 16 residues. V was pared by 3 bases and J by 4 bases, with 2 bases of the junction left unmatched. This CDR3 reads CASSLWTSGGTGELFF. The CDR3 region has the DNA TGTGCCAGCAGCTTGTGGACTAGCGGGGGCACCGGGGAGCTGTTTTTT.

The V gene is TRBV5-1, the J gene TRBJ2-3; TRBD2 matches at 12 bases. CDR3 size: 16 residues. The germline V gene encodes CDR1 SGHRS and CDR2 YFSETQ. The V gene end was trimmed by 7 bases and the J gene end by 0 bases; junction bases not matched to a gene: 6. The CDR3 DNA follows: TGCGCCAGCTATCTAGCGGGGGGGACAAGCACAGATACGCAGTATTTT. This encodes CASYLAGGTSTDTQYF.

The rearrangement uses TRBV3-1 (or the pseudogene TRBV3-2) and TRBJ2-3; D remains unclear. V lost 4 bases, J lost 3 bases, and 20 bases lay in between. CDR3 size: 17 residues. Germline CDR1 is LGHDT and CDR2 is YNNKEL (reference sequence). The CDR3 reads CASSPRNPDLGTDTQYF. The CDR3 DNA reads TGTGCCAGCAGCCCACGAAATCCTGACCTCGGGACAGATACGCAGTATTTT.

This clone was seen only once. The rearrangement uses TRBV6-1 and TRBJ2-5; 10 bases are shared with TRBD1. The CDR3 is 13 residues long. The junction had 5 bases not matched to a gene; V was cut back by 6 bases and J by 7 bases. From germline, CDR1 is MNHNS and CDR2 SASEGT. The CDR3 is CASSPTGGTTQYF. The DNA of the CDR3 is TGTGCCAGCAGCCCGACAGGGGGCACGACCCAGTACTTC.

V and J are TRBV27 and TRBJ1-2, with 8 nucleotides matching TRBD1. The CDR3 runs to 14 residues. V lost 5 bases to trimming and J lost 8 bases; unmatched junction nucleotides: 10. The germline V gene encodes CDR1 MNHEY and CDR2 SMNVEV (reference sequence). The CDR3 here is CASSPGTGGSGYTF. The DNA for the CDR3 is TGTGCCAGCAGTCCCGGGACAGGAGGGTCGGGCTACACCTTC.

Note on this clone: Other DNA variants within this sample encode the same CDR3. This chain links TRBV12-3 or TRBV12-4 with TRBJ2-7, with TRBD1 as a possible D gene (5 bases). V was cut by 2 bases and J by 6 bases, with 5 bases left in between. The length of the CDR3 is 11 residues. CDR3 sequence reads: CASSLRGEQYF. The CDR3, as DNA: TGTGCCAGCAGTTTAAGGGGCGAGCAGTACTTC.